This T cell receptor (beta chain) is from a study of blood T cell repertoires in COVID-19. Across the whole study: PBMCs, B-cell-depleted T cells, or T cells were the source of the cDNA or gDNA that made up the material.

This clone was seen more than once but under ten times. Under the authors' procedure: Reference gene primers were amplified, and this amplification served to estimate nucleated cell counts. Using immunoSEQ multiplex PCR, the repertoire was profiled, and TCRdb retains in-frame clones only, with some absent. Clonal size and the V and J genes are those of that table, whereas D and trimming came from the DNA. The sample holds roughly 400,000 clones; around nine tenths are singletons and the top ten take roughly a tenth. Participants, about 18 to 90 years old, spanned some 23 US areas. Cohort 3 recovered donors had two negative PCRs, clearance, or symptom resolution. Trimming stripped 7 bases from V and 7 bases from J, with 16 bases between. The CDR3 has 13 amino acids. Germline assignment: CDR1 SEHNR and CDR2 FQNEAQ (reference sequence).

This clonotype was sampled from a woman aged 45-65 years who had recovered from COVID-19. Sequencing was carried out using PBMCs or T cells enriched from blood (not recorded which). V usage is TRBV7-9 and J usage is TRBJ1-1, with D perhaps TRBD1 (5 bases). For the CDR3, the DNA is TGTGCCAGCACCCCTGGGACTACGCTTGAAGCTTTCTTT. This encodes CASTPGTTLEAFF.